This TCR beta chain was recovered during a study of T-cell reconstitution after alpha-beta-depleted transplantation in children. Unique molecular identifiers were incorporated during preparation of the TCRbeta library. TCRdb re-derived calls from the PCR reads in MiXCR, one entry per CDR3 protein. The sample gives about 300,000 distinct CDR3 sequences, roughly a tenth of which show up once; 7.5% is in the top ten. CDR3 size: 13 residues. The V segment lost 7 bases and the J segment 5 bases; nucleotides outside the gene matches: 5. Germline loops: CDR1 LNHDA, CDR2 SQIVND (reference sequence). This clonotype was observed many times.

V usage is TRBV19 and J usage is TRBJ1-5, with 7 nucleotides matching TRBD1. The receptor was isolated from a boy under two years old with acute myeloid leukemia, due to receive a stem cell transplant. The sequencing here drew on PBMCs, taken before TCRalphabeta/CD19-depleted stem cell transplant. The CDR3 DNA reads TGTGCCAGTAATAGGGGGCCGGATCAGCCCCAGCATTTT. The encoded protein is CASNRGPDQPQHF.